These 28 T cell receptor beta chains share one sample of origin, sequenced in a study of beta chain features in type 1 diabetes (dated by TCRdb to about 2018). The library was built by means of the immunoSEQ multiplex PCR assay. The entire amount of isolated RNA was reverse transcribed using the High Capacity cDNA Reverse Transcription Kit, so the sequenced TCRB transcripts were expressed ones. Held by TCRdb, this immuneACCESS table contains in-frame sequences only and omits some clones. Under half of the omission traces to an unresolved V gene where checked; the cause of the rest is unknown. The sample yields 93,000 or so clones; 28% were counted once. The ten largest clones add up to 0.5% to 0.55% of the sample. The study at large found these results: In all four CD4+ subsets, TCRB CDR3 length was moderately but significantly shorter in type 1 diabetes patients.

No antigen is known for these receptors. Sequences were obtained from central memory CD4+ T cells from blood. The receptors were gathered from a young woman with type 1 diabetes.

The rearrangement links TRBV18 to TRBJ2-1, with D maybe TRBD2 (6 bases). Looked up from germline, CDR1 is KGHSH and CDR2 is LQKENI. The CDR3 covers 17 residues. V lost 5 bases, J lost 5 bases, and 22 bases lay in between. The chain's CDR3 is CASSISGGAGGDNEQFF. The DNA for the CDR3 is TGTGCCAGCTCAATTAGTGGAGGGGCTGGAGGGGACAATGAGCAGTTCTTC.

This chain connects TRBV7-7 to TRBJ1-5; no clear D. Per germline, CDR1 SSHAT and CDR2 FNYEAQ (reference sequence). V lost 8 bases and J 4 bases, leaving 12 bases between the germline ends. The CDR3 covers 13 residues. CDR3 residues: CASSVGPNQPQHF. For the CDR3, the DNA is TGTGCCAGCTCGGTTGGGCCAAATCAGCCCCAGCATTTT.

This clone was observed a handful of times. J is TRBJ2-5 and V is TRBV7-2, with TRBD2 matching 7 bases. Unmatched junction bases numbered 9, after V lost 3 bases and J lost 5 bases. The CDR3 is 15 residues long. CDR1 is SGHTA and CDR2 is FQGNSA in the germline V gene. DNA of the CDR3: TGTGCCAGCAGCTTTCTCCCGGCGGGGGACGAGACCCAGTACTTC. It yields the protein CASSFLPAGDETQYF.

The CDR3 loop is CASSESGTYNQPQHF. The CDR3, as DNA: TGTGCCAGCAGTGAATCTGGGACATACAATCAGCCCCAGCATTTT. The rearrangement links TRBV2 to TRBJ1-5; D perhaps matches TRBD1 (6 bases). From germline, CDR1 is SNHLY and CDR2 FYNNEI. The CDR3 is made up of 15 amino acids. Trimming took off 2 bases at V and 3 bases at J, with 11 bases between the two ends.

This clone was seen only a few times. The J gene is TRBJ2-1, the V gene TRBV29-1, with 8 bases identical to TRBD2. The germline V gene encodes CDR1 SQVTM and CDR2 ANQGSEA. The CDR3 has 16 residues. The V segment lost 7 bases and the J segment 7 bases; nucleotides outside the gene matches: 18. The CDR3 loop is CSAQISPAGGNNEQFF. The CDR3 bases are TGCAGCGCCCAAATCTCGCCCGCGGGAGGAAATAATGAGCAGTTCTTC.

This clone was observed a few times. This chain links TRBV30 with TRBJ2-7; 7 bases map to TRBD2. Germline trimming cut 1 base from V and 0 bases from J; bases unmatched to any gene: 3. The germline V gene encodes CDR1 GTSNPN and CDR2 SVGIG (reference sequence). The CDR3 length is 14 residues. The chain's CDR3 is CAWSGGSYSYEQYF. CDR3 nucleotide sequence: TGTGCCTGGAGTGGCGGGAGCTACTCCTACGAGCAGTACTTC.

A single count supports this clone. This chain links TRBV5-1 with TRBJ1-2; TRBD1 matches 7 bases. V was clipped by 1 base and J by 0 bases; unmatched bases: 15. The CDR3 covers 19 residues. Germline-derived CDR1 and CDR2 are SGHRS and YFSETQ. CDR3 amino acids: CASSLRTYLEGAANYGYTF. Here the CDR3 DNA reads TGCGCCAGCAGCTTGCGGACCTATTTGGAGGGGGCGGCTAACTATGGCTACACCTTC.

The V call is TRBV9, the J call TRBJ2-1; maybe TRBD2 (6 bases). Germline lookup yields CDR1 SGDLS and CDR2 YYNGEE. The V end lost 4 bases, the J end lost 1 base, and 15 bases lay between the germline ends. This CDR3 is built from 16 residues. CDR3 protein: CASSPLSRGSYNEQFF. The CDR3 bases are TGTGCCAGCAGCCCATTATCTCGGGGGTCCTACAATGAGCAGTTCTTC.

This clone turned up a few times. The chain links TRBV2 to TRBJ2-3; TRBD1 aligns across 9 bases. This CDR3 comprises 17 residues. Per the germline V gene, CDR1 is SNHLY and CDR2 is FYNNEI. V dropped 6 bases and J dropped 6; count of bases not matched to a gene: 16. This CDR3 is CASSLSPGTGNGDTQYF. CDR3 in DNA: TGTGCCAGCAGCTTAAGCCCCGGGACAGGGAACGGGGATACGCAGTATTTT.

This clone came up a few times. The rearrangement uses TRBV18 and TRBJ1-5; D remains unclear. Per germline, CDR1 KGHSH and CDR2 LQKENI. The V end was cut by 3 bases, the J end by 4 bases, with 7 bases between. The CDR3 has 13 amino acids. CDR3 nucleotide sequence: TGTGCCAGCTCACCCGCGGGAAATCAGCCCCAGCATTTT. It specifies CASSPAGNQPQHF.

V is TRBV29-1 and J is TRBJ2-3, with D maybe TRBD2 (6 bases). This CDR3 contains 14 residues. V was pared by 4 bases and J by 1 base, with 12 bases between. Germline V lookup: CDR1 SQVTM, CDR2 ANQGSEA. Here the CDR3 DNA reads TGCAGCGTTGGGGCCCCTAGCGGCACAGATACGCAGTATTTT. Translation: CSVGAPSGTDTQYF.

The chain recombines TRBV19 with TRBJ2-3; maybe TRBD1 (6 bases). This CDR3 has 15 amino acids. The germline V gene has CDR1 LNHDA and CDR2 SQIVND (reference sequence). V lost 4 bases and J lost 4, with 15 bases in between. The CDR3 DNA reads TGTGCCAGTAGTACACTCCAGGGGAGCGCAGATACGCAGTATTTT. Protein sequence: CASSTLQGSADTQYF.

This chain joins TRBV21-1 and TRBJ2-7; the tabulated D call, TRBD1, remains unverified against the DNA. TRBV21-1 is a recognized pseudogene. This CDR3 region has 15 residues. CDR3 in amino acids: CASSRRGQGAHEQYF. DNA of the CDR3: TGTGCCAGCAGCCGTCGGGGACAGGGGGCGCACGAGCAGTACTTC.

The chain couples TRBV5-6 to TRBJ1-4, with 7 bases identical to TRBD1. The J segment lost 7 bases and the V segment lost 4 bases, leaving 7 bases of the junction unmatched. The CDR3 contains 14 residues. Per the germline V gene, CDR1 is SGHDT and CDR2 is YYEEEE. The CDR3 DNA reads TGTGCCAGCAGCCGCGACAGGGTGGTTGAAAAACTGTTTTTT. Protein product: CASSRDRVVEKLFF. Full variable domain (missing parts from reference TRBV5-6 and TRBJ1-4): DAGVTQSPTHLIKTRGQQVTLRCSPKSGHDTVSWYQQALGQGPQFIFQYYEEEERQRGNFPDRFSGHQFPNYSSELNVNALLLGDSALYLCASSRDRVVEKLFFGSGTQLSVL.

This clone was counted ten times or more. This rearrangement joins TRBV30 to TRBJ1-2; TRBD1 might be the D (6 bases). The CDR3 has 13 amino acids. Germline loops: CDR1 GTSNPN, CDR2 SVGIG (reference sequence). The ends were cut back, 1 base at V and 2 bases at J, with 8 bases in the middle. The CDR3 bases are TGTGCCTGGAGTGGACAGGAGAACTATGGCTACACCTTC. Protein sequence: CAWSGQENYGYTF.

The table lists this clone with a few counts. The chain uses TRBV9 and TRBJ2-7; 16 bases match TRBD2. This CDR3 spans 17 amino acids. Losses at the gene ends were 2 bases for V and 6 bases for J; bases not matched to a gene: 8. Germline V gene sequence: CDR1 SGDLS, CDR2 YYNGEE. CDR3: CASSVGTSGREGIEQYV. CDR3 DNA sequence: TGTGCCAGCAGCGTCGGGACTAGCGGGAGGGAAGGGATCGAGCAGTACGTC.

The CDR3 reads CASSLGAGGEQYF. In DNA, the CDR3 is TGTGCCAGCAGCTTAGGTGCCGGGGGCGAGCAGTACTTC. The chain employs TRBV7-8 and TRBJ2-7; D might be TRBD2 (6 bases). Germline values: CDR1 SGHVS, CDR2 FQNEAQ. The CDR3 loop spans 13 amino acids. V shed 1 base and J shed 6 bases, with 10 bases lying between them.

As to this clone: The same CDR3 is also encoded by other DNA sequences in this sample. The V call is TRBV19, the J call TRBJ2-5; D is unresolved. Looked up from germline, CDR1 is LNHDA and CDR2 is SQIVND (reference sequence). The germline V and J ends were trimmed by 3 bases and 2 bases, with 7 bases remaining between them. The CDR3 covers 13 residues. CDR3 nucleotide sequence: TGTGCCAGTAGTATTGGCAGTCAAGAGACCCAGTACTTC. Protein sequence: CASSIGSQETQYF.

This clone was observed a handful of times. The chain carries TRBV5-6 and TRBJ2-1; 9 nucleotides agree with TRBD1. J gave up 9 bases and V 4 bases, and 11 bases lay outside the gene matches. Germline lookup yields CDR1 SGHDT and CDR2 YYEEEE. The CDR3 runs to 15 residues. In nucleotides, the CDR3 is TGTGCCAGCAGCACCCTACAGGGGGCTGGGGGTGAGCAGTTCTTC. It is translated as CASSTLQGAGGEQFF.

This clone was seen a handful of times. The V and J genes are TRBV27 and TRBJ1-5, with 8 bases that match TRBD1. The germline gives CDR1 MNHEY, CDR2 SMNVEV (reference sequence). The CDR3 extends over 16 amino acids. Losses at the gene ends were 5 bases for V and 4 bases for J; bases not matched to a gene: 10. CDR3 sequence: CASSLIGTGPNQPQHF. CDR3 DNA: TGTGCCAGCAGTCTAATCGGGACAGGTCCTAATCAGCCCCAGCATTTT.

This clone was found a few times. The chain recombines TRBV7-9 with TRBJ1-5; 11 bases agree with TRBD1. This CDR3 is built from 15 residues. Trimming cost V 5 bases and J 1 base; bases outside gene matches: 1. Germline CDR1 reads SEHNR; CDR2 reads FQNEAQ (reference sequence). The CDR3 coding sequence is TGTGCCAGCAGCCGGGACAGGGGGAGCAATCAGCCCCAGCATTTT. This encodes CASSRDRGSNQPQHF.

The chain has TRBV28 and TRBJ1-1, with TRBD1 identical over 7 bases. The germline gives CDR1 MDHEN, CDR2 SYDVKM. This CDR3 spans 14 amino acids. Trimming removed 5 bases from V and 8 bases from J; junction bases left unmatched: 11. The DNA of the CDR3 is TGTGCCAGCAGTCAACCTTGGGTAGGGGGCGAAGCTTTCTTT. Translating gives CASSQPWVGGEAFF.

This clone was counted a few times. The V call is TRBV14, the J call TRBJ2-1, with D tentatively TRBD2 (6 bases). The CDR3 spans 18 residues. Deletions cut 0 bases from V and 2 bases from J, with 17 bases between. The germline V gene encodes CDR1 SGHDN and CDR2 FVKESK. The CDR3 coding sequence is TGTGCCAGCAGCCAAGATAGCGGTGGCGGGAAAACCTACAATGAGCAGTTCTTC. Residues: CASSQDSGGGKTYNEQFF.

V is TRBV2 and J is TRBJ1-1; no clear D gene. Germline assignment: CDR1 SNHLY and CDR2 FYNNEI. Trimming pared 6 bases from V and 0 bases from J, leaving 11 bases between. CDR3 length: 14 residues. The CDR3 nucleotides read TGTGCCAGCAGGCTAATCACAGTGAACACTGAAGCTTTCTTT. It yields the protein CASRLITVNTEAFF.

The chain combines TRBV29-1 with TRBJ1-5, with D possibly TRBD1 on 6 matching bases. The CDR3 length is 15 residues. V lost 7 bases, J lost 1 base, and 17 bases lay in between. The V gene's germline CDR1 is SQVTM and CDR2 ANQGSEA. CDR3 loop: CSALLAGVSNQPQHF. CDR3 coding DNA: TGCAGCGCTTTACTTGCAGGGGTAAGCAATCAGCCCCAGCATTTT.

This clone was observed a handful of times. V gene TRBV29-1 combines with J gene TRBJ2-2, with a possible D match to TRBD1 (6 bases). CDR1 and CDR2 (germline): SQVTM, ANQGSEA. The length of the CDR3 is 16 residues. Trimming pared 7 bases from V and 0 bases from J, leaving 18 bases between. The CDR3 DNA follows: TGCAGCGCCCGCTCCCCCAGGGGATCGAACACCGGGGAGCTGTTTTTT. Protein: CSARSPRGSNTGELFF.

V gene TRBV9 combines with J gene TRBJ2-1; perhaps TRBD1 as D (6 bases). This CDR3 is 13 amino acids long. Deletions cut 4 bases from V and 10 bases from J, with 15 bases between. CDR1 SGDLS and CDR2 YYNGEE come from the germline V gene. CDR3 in DNA: TGTGCCAGCAGCTTCCTCCAGGGGTTCGAGCAGTTCTTC. This translates into CASSFLQGFEQFF.

This clone was seen a handful of times. The DNA is omitted, as the CDR3 cannot be located on it reliably, and the CDR3 follows TCRdb's listing. The chain couples TRBV11-2 to TRBJ2-5; the listed D gene, TRBD1, was not tested against the DNA. The germline gives CDR1 SGHAT, CDR2 FQNNGV. The CDR3 is 15 amino acids long, termini counted. CDR3 protein: CASRGFGPGQETQYF.